This TCR beta chain is drawn from a study of T-cell reconstitution after alpha-beta-depleted transplantation in children. The CDR3 covers 17 residues. V lost 5 bases and J lost 5; bases outside the gene matches: 9. The germline V gene has CDR1 SEHNR and CDR2 FQNEAQ (reference sequence). The authors prepared the TCRbeta library with unique molecular identifiers. Via MiXCR, TCRdb re-called the PCR reads, giving one row per CDR3 protein. The data contain about 200,000 distinct CDR3 sequences, roughly 6% of them singletons. The table lists this clonotype with a few counts. Source: PBMCs, taken before TCRalphabeta/CD19-depleted stem cell transplant. The gene calls are TRBV7-9 and TRBJ2-1; 13 bases are a match to TRBD2. The clonotype was recovered from a girl less than two years old with combined immunodeficiency, due to receive a stem cell transplant. As DNA, the CDR3 is TGTGCCAGCAGCCTCGGGACTAGCGGGGCGACAAACAATGAGCAGTTCTTC. Amino acids: CASSLGTSGATNNEQFF.